This TCR beta chain was sequenced for a study of blood T cells in healthy people across ages. Background on the study: Template-switching capture recovered about one barcoded beta molecule per two T cells.

The authors ran a second PCR of roughly 6 to 12 cycles using a sample-barcoded 5' primer and a J-beta primer mix. Tags on each cDNA molecule came from a template-switch adaptor with 12 random nucleotides. TCRdb re-derived calls from the 5' RACE reads in MiXCR, one entry per CDR3 protein. The data contain around 1,000,000 distinct CDR3 sequences, 35% to 40% of them singletons. Peripheral blood from each donor was collected in a volume of 8 to 10 milliliters. Study-level findings and limits: Both naive CD4+ cell counts and diversity were greater in long-lived donors than in aged donors.

Of note for this clonotype: What it binds is not known.

Trimming took off 7 bases at V and 4 bases at J, with 13 bases between the two ends. The CDR3 is 13 residues long. Germline V gene lookup returns CDR1 SEHNR and CDR2 FQNEAQ (reference sequence). Input material: blood. The origin of this receptor is a man aged 18-30 years in good health. The chain joins TRBV7-9 to TRBJ1-2; D unclear. The CDR3 is CASNPDGPYGYTF. CDR3 bases: TGTGCCAGCAACCCAGACGGCCCCTATGGCTACACCTTC. Supplemented by reference TRBV7-9 and TRBJ1-2, the full variable domain reads DTGVSQNPRHKITKRGQNVTFRCDPISEHNRLYWYRQTLGQGPEFLTYFQNEAQLEKSRLLSDRFSAERPKGSFSTLEIQRTEQGDSAMYLCASNPDGPYGYTFGSGTRLTVV.